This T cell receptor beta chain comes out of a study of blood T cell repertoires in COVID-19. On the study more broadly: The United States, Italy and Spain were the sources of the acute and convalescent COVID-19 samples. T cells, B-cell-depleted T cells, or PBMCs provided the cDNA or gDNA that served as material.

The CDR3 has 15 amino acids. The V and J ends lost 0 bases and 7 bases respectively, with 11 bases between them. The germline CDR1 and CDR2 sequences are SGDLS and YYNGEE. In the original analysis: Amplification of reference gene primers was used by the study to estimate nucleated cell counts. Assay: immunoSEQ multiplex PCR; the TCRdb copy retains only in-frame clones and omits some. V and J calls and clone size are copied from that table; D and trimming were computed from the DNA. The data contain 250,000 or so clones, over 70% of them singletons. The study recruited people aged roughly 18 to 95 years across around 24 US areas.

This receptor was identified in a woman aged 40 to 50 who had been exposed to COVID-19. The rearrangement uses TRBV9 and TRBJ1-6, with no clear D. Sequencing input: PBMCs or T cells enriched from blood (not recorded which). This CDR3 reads CASSVVGRNNSPLHF. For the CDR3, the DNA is TGTGCCAGCAGCGTAGTTGGGAGAAACAATTCACCCCTCCACTTT.